The 12 T cell receptor beta chains reported below all come from one sample, sequenced in a study of CD8+ T cells in alopecia areata. The sequencing template was cDNA reverse transcribed from extracted RNA. Assay: immunoSEQ multiplex PCR; the TCRdb copy retains only in-frame clones and omits some. The sample holds some 99,000 clones, around two fifths seen once. Sequences were obtained from CD4+ T cells sorted from blood. These receptor sequences come from a human donor with alopecia areata.

This clone occurred a few times. The chain links TRBV28 to TRBJ2-3; no reliable D call. The CDR3 is 17 amino acids. In germline, CDR1 is MDHEN, CDR2 SYDVKM. V was shortened by 2 bases and J by 6 bases, with 21 bases between the two germline ends. The CDR3 sequence is CASSLVLTPSRRDTQYF. Here the CDR3 DNA reads TGTGCCAGCAGTTTAGTACTGACCCCGAGCCGCCGGGATACGCAGTATTTT.

The rearrangement joins TRBV9 to TRBJ2-1; possibly TRBD1 for D (5 bases). The CDR3 is made up of 15 amino acids. Germline values: CDR1 SGDLS, CDR2 YYNGEE. The V and J ends lost 0 bases and 9 bases respectively, with 16 bases between them. The DNA of the CDR3 is TGTGCCAGCAGCGTAGGGTCGCAGGGCTTCGGTGAGCAGTTCTTC. Translated: CASSVGSQGFGEQFF.

This clone showed up just a few times. The chain uses TRBV28 and TRBJ1-1; D uncertain. This CDR3 is 15 amino acids long. The V end lost 4 bases, the J end lost 0 bases, and 12 bases lay between the germline ends. Germline CDR1 and CDR2: MDHEN and SYDVKM. CDR3 DNA sequence: TGTGCCAGCAGTTCCAAGCTATACATGAACACTGAAGCTTTCTTT. Its protein product is CASSSKLYMNTEAFF. Based on the CDR3 plus reference TRBV28 and TRBJ1-1, the full variable domain is DVKVTQSSRYLVKRTGEKVFLECVQDMDHENMFWYRQDPGLGLRLIYFSYDVKMKEKGDIPEGYSVSREKKERFSLILESASTNQTSMYLCASSSKLYMNTEAFFGQGTRLTVV.

The genes are TRBV5-1 and TRBJ1-4; D may be TRBD1 (6 bases). The ends were cut back, 1 base at V and 3 bases at J, with 10 bases in the middle. CDR1 SGHRS and CDR2 YFSETQ come from the germline V gene. There are 15 residues in the CDR3. CDR3 DNA: TGCGCCAGCAGCTTGTCCGGGACATCTAATGAAAAACTGTTTTTT. Its translation: CASSLSGTSNEKLFF.

Within the sample, this clone is medium-sized. The rearrangement uses TRBV18 and TRBJ2-1; 9 bases are shared with TRBD2. Germline V gene data show CDR1 as KGHSH and CDR2 as LQKENI. The V segment lost 9 bases and the J segment 7 bases; nucleotides outside the gene matches: 7. This CDR3 is built from 13 residues. The CDR3 protein is CASARLAENEQFF. In DNA, the CDR3 is TGTGCCAGTGCTAGACTAGCGGAAAATGAGCAGTTCTTC.

This clone has only a few counts. The genes are TRBV30 and TRBJ1-2; 9 bases line up with TRBD1. This CDR3 has 11 residues. Germline assignment: CDR1 GTSNPN and CDR2 SVGIG (reference sequence). The trim removed 3 bases at V and 9 bases at J, leaving 2 bases unmatched. DNA of the CDR3: TGTGCCTGGAGCGACAGGGGGAGCTACACCTTC. Protein: CAWSDRGSYTF.

This clone was found a few times. The chain carries TRBV29-1 and TRBJ2-1; 7 nucleotides align to TRBD2. Unmatched junction bases numbered 12, after V lost 7 bases and J lost 3 bases. The CDR3 has 15 residues. Germline values: CDR1 SQVTM, CDR2 ANQGSEA. The CDR3 spells CSGGGGFQGYNEQFF. CDR3 DNA sequence: TGCAGCGGTGGGGGGGGATTCCAGGGCTACAATGAGCAGTTCTTC.

V usage is TRBV7-7 and J usage is TRBJ2-5, with D possibly matching TRBD1 (6 bases). Germline assignment: CDR1 SSHAT and CDR2 FNYEAQ (reference sequence). This CDR3 contains 13 residues. Trimming removed 4 bases at V and 5 bases at J, with 11 bases between. The CDR3 sequence: CASSSSGAETQYF. Written as DNA, the CDR3 is TGTGCCAGCAGCTCTTCAGGGGCTGAGACCCAGTACTTC.

This clone was seen a few times. The chain employs TRBV2 and TRBJ2-3; TRBD1 aligns across 7 bases. V lost 4 bases and J lost 6; bases outside the gene matches: 13. Per germline, CDR1 SNHLY and CDR2 FYNNEI. The CDR3 is made up of 16 amino acids. Written as DNA, the CDR3 is TGTGCCAGCAGTGCTCTCGGGACAGTGACCCCGGATACGCAGTATTTT. It encodes CASSALGTVTPDTQYF.

This clone appeared a few times. The chain has TRBV29-1 and TRBJ1-1; D is undetermined. CDR3 length: 10 amino acids. Germline CDR1 and CDR2: SQVTM and ANQGSEA. The V gene lost 4 bases and the J gene lost 8 bases, with 8 bases spanning the gap. The CDR3 DNA reads TGCAGCGTTGTAAGGGCCGAAGCTTTCTTT. As protein: CSVVRAEAFF.

J is TRBJ2-7 and V is TRBV30; 8 bases map to TRBD1. J gave up 2 bases and V 0 bases, and 0 bases lay outside the gene matches. CDR1 GTSNPN and CDR2 SVGIG come from the germline V gene (reference sequence). The CDR3 has 13 residues. The CDR3 DNA is TGTGCCTGGAGTGTACAGGGGGCCTACGAGCAGTACTTC. Encoded protein: CAWSVQGAYEQYF.

This clone was seen only a few times. CDR3 protein: CASSPFEYLTDTQYF. In nucleotides, the CDR3 is TGTGCCAGCAGTCCATTTGAATATCTCACAGATACGCAGTATTTT. The rearrangement joins TRBV28 to TRBJ2-3; D not certain. Trimming stripped 5 bases from V and 2 bases from J, with 14 bases between. The CDR3 is 15 amino acids. The germline gives CDR1 MDHEN, CDR2 SYDVKM.